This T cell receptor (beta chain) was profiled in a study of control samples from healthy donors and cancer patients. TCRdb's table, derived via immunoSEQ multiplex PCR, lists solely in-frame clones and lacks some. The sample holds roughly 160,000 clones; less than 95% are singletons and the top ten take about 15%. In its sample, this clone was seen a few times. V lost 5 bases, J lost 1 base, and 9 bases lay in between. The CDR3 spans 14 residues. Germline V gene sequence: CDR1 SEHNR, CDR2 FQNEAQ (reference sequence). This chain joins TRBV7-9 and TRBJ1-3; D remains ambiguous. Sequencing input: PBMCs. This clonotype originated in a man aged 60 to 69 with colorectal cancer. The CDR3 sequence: CASSPAPSGNTIYF. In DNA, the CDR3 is TGTGCCAGCAGCCCCGCCCCGTCTGGAAACACCATATATTTT.